This T cell receptor beta chain stems from a study of technical replicates of blood from a handful of donors. Profiling relied on immunoSEQ multiplex PCR, and the TCRdb table lists in-frame clones only, not all of them. The data show fewer than 60,000 clones, 90% to 95% seen once. In germline, CDR1 is SGDLS, CDR2 YYNGEE. CDR3 length: 16 amino acids. Trimming at V came to 3 bases and at J to 5 bases, leaving 8 bases not matched to a gene. The sequence was obtained from a human donor in good health. Some clones in this sample may be carry-over from other donors' samples. V usage is TRBV9 and J usage is TRBJ2-3; 11 nucleotides align to TRBD2. Material: PBMCs. The CDR3 DNA follows: TGTGCCAGCAGCGCCCATTCTAGCGGGGGGCAAGATACGCAGTATTTT. Its protein product is CASSAHSSGGQDTQYF.